This TCR beta chain came from a study of post-analysis software for immune sequencing data. Across the whole study: Patients with relapsing-remitting, secondary progressive and progressive-relapsing multiple sclerosis courses were all represented.

Included in the TCR beta cDNA libraries were unique molecular identifiers. T cells, about 0.9 to 11 million of them, yielded roughly 550,000 cDNA molecules. TCRdb ran MiXCR on the PCR reads and lists one entry per CDR3 protein. In the table there are hundreds of thousands of distinct CDR3 sequences, about 32% of which are singletons. Turning to this clonotype: Its specificity is unknown.

Whole-study findings and limits: Significantly lower normalized Chao1 diversity was seen in multiple sclerosis patients than in controls. Pronounced co-clustering by F measure was evident among identically batched samples.

The receptor's source is a girl under 18 with multiple sclerosis. The sequenced sample was blood.

Written as DNA, the CDR3 is TGTGCCACCAGCAGAGATCGGGTAGTTTCGGGGACCCAGTACTTC. It yields the protein CATSRDRVVSGTQYF. The chain couples TRBV15 to TRBJ2-5, with D unresolved. Germline V CDR1 and CDR2: LNHNV, YYDKDF (reference sequence). The V end lost 0 bases, the J end lost 7 bases, and 15 bases lay between the germline ends. The length of the CDR3 is 15 residues. Supplemented by reference TRBV15 and TRBJ2-5, the full variable domain reads DAMVIQNPRYQVTQFGKPVTLSCSQTLNHNVMYWYQQKSSQAPKLLFHYYDKDFNNEADTPDNFQSRRPNTSFCFLDIRSPGLGDTAMYLCATSRDRVVSGTQYFGPGTRLLVL.